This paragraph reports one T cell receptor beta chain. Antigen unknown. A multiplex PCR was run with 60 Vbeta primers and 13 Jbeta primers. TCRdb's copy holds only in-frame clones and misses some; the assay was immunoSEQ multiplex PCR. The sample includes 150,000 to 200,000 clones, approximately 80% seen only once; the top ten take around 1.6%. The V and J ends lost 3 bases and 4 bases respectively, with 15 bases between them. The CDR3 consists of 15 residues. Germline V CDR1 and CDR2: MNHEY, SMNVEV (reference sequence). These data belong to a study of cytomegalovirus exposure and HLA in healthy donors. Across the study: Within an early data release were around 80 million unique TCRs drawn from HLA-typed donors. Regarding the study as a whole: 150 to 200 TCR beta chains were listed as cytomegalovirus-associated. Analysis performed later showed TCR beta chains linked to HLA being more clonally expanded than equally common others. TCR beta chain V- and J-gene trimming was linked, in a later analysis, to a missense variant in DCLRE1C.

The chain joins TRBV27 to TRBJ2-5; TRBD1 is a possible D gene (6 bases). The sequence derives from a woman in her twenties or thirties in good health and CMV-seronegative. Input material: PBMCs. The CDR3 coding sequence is TGTGCCAGCAGTTTCCGCCAGGGGTCACGAGAGACCCAGTACTTC. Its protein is CASSFRQGSRETQYF.